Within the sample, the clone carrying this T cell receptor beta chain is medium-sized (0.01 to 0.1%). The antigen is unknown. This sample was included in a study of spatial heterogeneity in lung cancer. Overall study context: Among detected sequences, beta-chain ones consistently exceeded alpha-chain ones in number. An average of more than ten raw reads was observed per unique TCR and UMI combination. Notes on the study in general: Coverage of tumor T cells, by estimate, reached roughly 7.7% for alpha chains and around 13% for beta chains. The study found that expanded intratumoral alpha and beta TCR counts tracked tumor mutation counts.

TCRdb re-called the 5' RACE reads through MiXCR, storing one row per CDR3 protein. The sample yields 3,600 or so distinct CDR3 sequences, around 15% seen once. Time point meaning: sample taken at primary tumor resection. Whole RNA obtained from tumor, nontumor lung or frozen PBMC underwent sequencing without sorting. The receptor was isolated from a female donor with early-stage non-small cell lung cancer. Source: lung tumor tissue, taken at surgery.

CDR3: CASSPPKSETQYF. The CDR3 coding sequence is TGTGCCAGCTCACCACCGAAGTCGGAGACCCAGTACTTC. J is TRBJ2-5 and V is TRBV18, with D unresolved. This CDR3 spans 13 amino acids. The germline V gene has CDR1 KGHSH and CDR2 LQKENI. Trimming took off 0 bases at V and 5 bases at J, with 7 bases between the two ends.